This T cell receptor beta chain was retrieved from a study of beta chain features in type 1 diabetes. The wider study: No patient-donor differences in age, gender, total cells or subset yield.

V lost 4 bases, J lost 1 base, and 13 bases lay in between. The CDR3 runs 15 residues. Germline V gene data show CDR1 as SGDLS and CDR2 as YYNGEE. Every isolated RNA sample was fully reverse transcribed, so sequencing captured expressed TCRB transcripts. TCRdb's table, derived via immunoSEQ multiplex PCR, lists solely in-frame clones and lacks some. The sample contains 500,000 to 700,000 clones, around a sixth of which appear only once. Broader study findings: Insertion counts at VDJ junctions were lower in type 1 diabetes patients, who also showed more deletions there.

Post-sort purity exceeded 98% for all sorted populations. This clone showed up just a few times. The antigen remains unidentified. This same CDR3 is encoded by further DNA sequences in the sample. This TCR derives from a man aged 18 to 29 in good health. Material: naive CD4+ T cells from blood. The chain has TRBV9 and TRBJ2-3; D remains ambiguous. Here the CDR3 DNA reads TGTGCCAGCAGCCCCCGGACGGACCGCACAGATACGCAGTATTTT. The encoded protein is CASSPRTDRTDTQYF.